The 2 T cell receptor beta chains in this list originate from one sample, sequenced in a study of shared clonotypes between healthy human individuals. The repertoire was sequenced with immunoSEQ multiplex PCR; TCRdb's copy has only in-frame clones and lacks some. The profile covers about 730,000 clones, with 72% appearing a single time and around 1.8% taken by the ten largest. Material: memory CD4+ T cells sorted from blood. Subset of the sample: CD45RA-negative fraction. All receptors come from a woman aged 25 to 45 in good health.

The chain couples TRBV30 to TRBJ1-1; D not certain. The CDR3 has 14 amino acids. With 5 bases removed from V and 4 bases from J, the gap between germline ends came to 17 bases. Germline CDR1 and CDR2: GTSNPN and SVGIG (reference sequence). The CDR3 sequence: CAWGTVELSTEAFF. The DNA for the CDR3 is TGTGCCTGGGGAACGGTGGAGTTGAGCACTGAAGCTTTCTTT.

This clone was picked up one time. This CDR3 reads CASSPGPISLAPNNEQFF. CDR3 sequence (DNA): TGTGCCAGCAGCCCCGGTCCGATAAGCCTAGCGCCCAACAATGAGCAGTTCTTC. The chain has TRBV7-9 and TRBJ2-1; possible D gene TRBD2, 6 bases. Trimming left V 5 bases short and J 5 bases short, with 25 bases between. The germline V gene encodes CDR1 SEHNR and CDR2 FQNEAQ (reference sequence). The CDR3 covers 18 residues.